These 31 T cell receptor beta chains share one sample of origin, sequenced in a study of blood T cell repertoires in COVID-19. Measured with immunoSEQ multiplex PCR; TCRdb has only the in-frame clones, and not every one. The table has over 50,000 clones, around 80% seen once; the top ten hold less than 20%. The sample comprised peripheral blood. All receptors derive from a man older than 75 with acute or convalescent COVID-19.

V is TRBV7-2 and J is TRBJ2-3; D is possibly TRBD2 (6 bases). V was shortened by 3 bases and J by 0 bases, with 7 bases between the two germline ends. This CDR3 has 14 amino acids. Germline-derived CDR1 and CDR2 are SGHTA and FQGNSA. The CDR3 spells CASSFRESTDTQYF. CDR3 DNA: TGTGCCAGCAGCTTCCGGGAGAGCACAGATACGCAGTATTTT.

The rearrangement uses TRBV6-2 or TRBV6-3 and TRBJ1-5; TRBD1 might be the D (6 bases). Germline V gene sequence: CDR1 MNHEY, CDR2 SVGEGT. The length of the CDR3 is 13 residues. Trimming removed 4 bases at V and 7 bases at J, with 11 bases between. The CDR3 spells CASSWTANQPQHF. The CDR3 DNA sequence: TGTGCCAGCAGTTGGACAGCTAACCAGCCCCAGCATTTT.

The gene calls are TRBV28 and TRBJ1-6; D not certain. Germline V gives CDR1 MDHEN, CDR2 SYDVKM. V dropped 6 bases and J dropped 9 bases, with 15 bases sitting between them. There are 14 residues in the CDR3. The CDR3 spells CASRAKLEGSPLHF. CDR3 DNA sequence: TGTGCCAGCAGGGCCAAACTCGAGGGTTCACCCCTCCACTTT.

The CDR3 DNA sequence: TGTGCCAGCAGGAGGCTAATATCGGGACTATATGGCTACACCTTC. Protein: CASRRLISGLYGYTF. The chain joins TRBV2 to TRBJ1-2; maybe TRBD1 (5 bases). CDR3 length: 15 amino acids. The V gene lost 6 bases and the J gene lost 5 bases, with 19 bases spanning the gap. The germline CDR1 and CDR2 sequences are SNHLY and FYNNEI.

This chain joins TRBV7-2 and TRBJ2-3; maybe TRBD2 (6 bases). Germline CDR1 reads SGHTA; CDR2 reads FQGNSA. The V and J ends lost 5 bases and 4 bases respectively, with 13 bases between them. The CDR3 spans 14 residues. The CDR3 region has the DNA TGTGCCAGCAGCCCAGTCGCGGGGCCAGATACGCAGTATTTT. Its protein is CASSPVAGPDTQYF.

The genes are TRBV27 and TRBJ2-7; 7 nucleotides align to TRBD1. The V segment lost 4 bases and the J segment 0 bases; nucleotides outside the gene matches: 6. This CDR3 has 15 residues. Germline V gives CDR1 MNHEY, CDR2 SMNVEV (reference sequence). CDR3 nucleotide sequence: TGTGCCAGCAGTTGGGACAGCGTCGGCTCCTACGAGCAGTACTTC. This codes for CASSWDSVGSYEQYF.

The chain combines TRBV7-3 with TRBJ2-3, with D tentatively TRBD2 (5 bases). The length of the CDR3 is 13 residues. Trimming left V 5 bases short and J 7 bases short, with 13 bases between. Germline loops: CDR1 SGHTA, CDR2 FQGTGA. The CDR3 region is CASSEPGSNTQYF. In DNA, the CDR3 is TGTGCCAGCAGCGAACCGGGATCTAATACGCAGTATTTT.

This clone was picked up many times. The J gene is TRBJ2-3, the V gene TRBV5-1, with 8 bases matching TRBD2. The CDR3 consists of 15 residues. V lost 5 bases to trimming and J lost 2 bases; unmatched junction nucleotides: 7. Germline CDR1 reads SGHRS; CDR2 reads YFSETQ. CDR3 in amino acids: CASSGGTRPTDTQYF. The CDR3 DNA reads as TGCGCCAGCAGTGGCGGGACTAGACCCACAGATACGCAGTATTTT. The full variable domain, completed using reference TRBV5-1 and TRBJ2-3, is KAGVTQTPRYLIKTRGQQVTLSCSPISGHRSVSWYQQTPGQGLQFLFEYFSETQRNKGNFPGRFSGRQFSNSRSEMNVSTLELGDSALYLCASSGGTRPTDTQYFGPGTRLTVL.

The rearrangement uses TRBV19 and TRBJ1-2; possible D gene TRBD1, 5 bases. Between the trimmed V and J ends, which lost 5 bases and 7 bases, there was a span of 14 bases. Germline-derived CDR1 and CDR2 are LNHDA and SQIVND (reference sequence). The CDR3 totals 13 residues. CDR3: CASSVGLRRGYTF. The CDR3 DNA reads TGTGCCAGTAGTGTGGGACTTCGGCGTGGCTACACCTTC.

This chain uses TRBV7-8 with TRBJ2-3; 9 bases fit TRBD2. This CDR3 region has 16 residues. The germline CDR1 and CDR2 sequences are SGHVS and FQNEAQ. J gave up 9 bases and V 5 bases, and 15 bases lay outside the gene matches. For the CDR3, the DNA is TGTGCCAGCAGCCCCACTGGGGGCGGGGGGGCCCGGACGCAGTATTTT. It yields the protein CASSPTGGGGARTQYF.

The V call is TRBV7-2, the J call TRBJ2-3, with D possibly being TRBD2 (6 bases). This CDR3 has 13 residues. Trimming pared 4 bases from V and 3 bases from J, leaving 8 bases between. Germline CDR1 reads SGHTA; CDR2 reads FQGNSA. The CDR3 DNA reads TGTGCCAGCAGCTCAAGCGGGACAGATACGCAGTATTTT. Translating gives CASSSSGTDTQYF.

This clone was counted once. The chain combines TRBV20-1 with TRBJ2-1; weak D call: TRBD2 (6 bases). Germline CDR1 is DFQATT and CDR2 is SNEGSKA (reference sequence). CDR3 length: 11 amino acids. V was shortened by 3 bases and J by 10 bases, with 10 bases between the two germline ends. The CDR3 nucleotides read TGCAGTGCTAGGGCAAGCGGGGAGCAGTTCTTC. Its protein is CSARASGEQFF.

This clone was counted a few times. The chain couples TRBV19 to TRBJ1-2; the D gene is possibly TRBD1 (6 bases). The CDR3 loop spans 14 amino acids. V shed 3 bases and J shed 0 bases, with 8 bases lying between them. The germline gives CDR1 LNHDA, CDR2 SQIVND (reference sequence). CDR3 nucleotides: TGTGCCAGTAGTATTGGGACACCTAACTATGGCTACACCTTC. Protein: CASSIGTPNYGYTF. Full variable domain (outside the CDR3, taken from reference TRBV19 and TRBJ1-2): DGGITQSPKYLFRKEGQNVTLSCEQNLNHDAMYWYRQDPGQGLRLIYYSQIVNDFQKGDIAEGYSVSREKKESFPLTVTSAQKNPTAFYLCASSIGTPNYGYTFGSGTRLTVV.

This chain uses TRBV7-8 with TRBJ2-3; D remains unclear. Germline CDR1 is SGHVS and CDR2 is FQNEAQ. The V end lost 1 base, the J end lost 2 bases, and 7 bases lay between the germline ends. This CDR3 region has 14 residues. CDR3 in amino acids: CASSLDTSTDTQYF. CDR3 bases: TGTGCCAGCAGCTTAGACACCTCCACAGATACGCAGTATTTT.

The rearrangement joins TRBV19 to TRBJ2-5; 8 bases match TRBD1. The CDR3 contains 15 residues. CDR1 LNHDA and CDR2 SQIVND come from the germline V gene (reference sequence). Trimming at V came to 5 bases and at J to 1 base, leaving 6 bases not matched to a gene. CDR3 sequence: CASSPIGQGQETQYF. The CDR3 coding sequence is TGTGCCAGTAGTCCGATCGGACAGGGCCAAGAGACCCAGTACTTC.

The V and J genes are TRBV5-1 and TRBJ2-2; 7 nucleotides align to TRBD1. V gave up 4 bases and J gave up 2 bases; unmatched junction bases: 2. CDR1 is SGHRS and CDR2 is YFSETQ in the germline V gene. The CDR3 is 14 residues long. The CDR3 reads CASSGTENTGELFF. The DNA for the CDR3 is TGCGCCAGCAGCGGGACAGAAAACACCGGGGAGCTGTTTTTT.

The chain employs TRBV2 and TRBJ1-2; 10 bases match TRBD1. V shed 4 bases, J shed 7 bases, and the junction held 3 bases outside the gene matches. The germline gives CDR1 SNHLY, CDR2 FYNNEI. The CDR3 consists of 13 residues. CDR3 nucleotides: TGTGCCAGCAGTGGGACAGGGGGTGGTGGCTACACCTTC. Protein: CASSGTGGGGYTF.

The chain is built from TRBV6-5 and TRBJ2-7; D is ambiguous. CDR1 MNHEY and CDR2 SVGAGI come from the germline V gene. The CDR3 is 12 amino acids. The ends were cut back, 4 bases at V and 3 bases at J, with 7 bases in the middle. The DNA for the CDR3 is TGTGCCAGCAGTTCCCAGAACTACGAGCAGTACTTC. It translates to CASSSQNYEQYF.

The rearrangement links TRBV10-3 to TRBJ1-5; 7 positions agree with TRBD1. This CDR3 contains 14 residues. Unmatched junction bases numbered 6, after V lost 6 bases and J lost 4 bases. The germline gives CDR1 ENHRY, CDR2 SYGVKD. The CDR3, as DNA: TGTGCCATCAGCGACAGGGCCCTAAATCAGCCCCAGCATTTT. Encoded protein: CAISDRALNQPQHF.

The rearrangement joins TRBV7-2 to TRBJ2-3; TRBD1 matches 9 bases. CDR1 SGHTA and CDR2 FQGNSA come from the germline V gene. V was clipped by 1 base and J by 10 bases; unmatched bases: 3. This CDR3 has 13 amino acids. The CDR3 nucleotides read TGTGCCAGCAGCTTAGACAGGGGGCCATCGCAGTATTTT. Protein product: CASSLDRGPSQYF. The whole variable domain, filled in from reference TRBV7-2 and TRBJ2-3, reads GAGVSQSPSNKVTEKGKDVELRCDPISGHTALYWYRQSLGQGLEFLIYFQGNSAPDKSGLPSDRFSAERTGGSVSTLTIQRTQQEDSAVYLCASSLDRGPSQYFGPGTRLTVL.

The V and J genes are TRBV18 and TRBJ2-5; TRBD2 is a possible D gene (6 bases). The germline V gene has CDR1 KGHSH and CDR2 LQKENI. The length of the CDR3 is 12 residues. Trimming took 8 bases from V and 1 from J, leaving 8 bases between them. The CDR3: CASAGFQETQYF. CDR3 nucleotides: TGTGCCAGCGCGGGGTTCCAAGAGACCCAGTACTTC.

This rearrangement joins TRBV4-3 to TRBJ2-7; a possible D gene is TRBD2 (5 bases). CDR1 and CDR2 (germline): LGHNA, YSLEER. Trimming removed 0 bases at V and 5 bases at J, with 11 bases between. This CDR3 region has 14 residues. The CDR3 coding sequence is TGCGCCAGCAGCCAAGAAGTGGCAGCGGACGAGCAGTACTTC. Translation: CASSQEVAADEQYF.

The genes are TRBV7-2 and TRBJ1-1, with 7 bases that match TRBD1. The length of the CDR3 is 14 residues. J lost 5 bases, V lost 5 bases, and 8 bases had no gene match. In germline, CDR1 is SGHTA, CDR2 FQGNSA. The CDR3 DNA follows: TGTGCCAGCAGCCTGCGACAGGGAGGAACTGAAGCTTTCTTT. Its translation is CASSLRQGGTEAFF.

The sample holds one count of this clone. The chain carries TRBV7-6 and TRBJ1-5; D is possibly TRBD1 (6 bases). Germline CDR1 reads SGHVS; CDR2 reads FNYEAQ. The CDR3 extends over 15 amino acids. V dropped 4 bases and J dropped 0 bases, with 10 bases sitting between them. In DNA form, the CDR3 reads TGTGCCAGCAGCTCCACAGGGAATAGCAATCAGCCCCAGCATTTT. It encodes CASSSTGNSNQPQHF.

CDR3: CASSPRSGQVGLEIGNTEAFF. The CDR3 DNA reads TGTGCCAGCAGCCCGAGGTCCGGACAGGTGGGGTTGGAGATTGGGAACACTGAAGCTTTCTTT. This chain uses TRBV4-2 with TRBJ1-1, with 7 bases aligning to TRBD1. Germline values: CDR1 LGHNA, CDR2 YNFKEQ. The CDR3 has 21 amino acids. V was pared by 4 bases and J by 1 base, with 24 bases of the junction left unmatched.

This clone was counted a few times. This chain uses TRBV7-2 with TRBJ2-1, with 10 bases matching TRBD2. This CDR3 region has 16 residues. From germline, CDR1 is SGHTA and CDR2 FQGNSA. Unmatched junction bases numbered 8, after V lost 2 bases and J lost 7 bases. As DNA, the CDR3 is TGTGCCAGCAGCTTAATTCCCGGACTAGCGGCTAATGAGCAGTTCTTC. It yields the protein CASSLIPGLAANEQFF.

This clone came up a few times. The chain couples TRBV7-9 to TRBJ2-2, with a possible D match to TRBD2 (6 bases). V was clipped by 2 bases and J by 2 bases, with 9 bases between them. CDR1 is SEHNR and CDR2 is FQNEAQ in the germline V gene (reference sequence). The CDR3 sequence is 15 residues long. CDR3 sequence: CASSLTGGNTGELFF. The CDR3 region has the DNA TGTGCCAGCAGCTTAACCGGGGGTAACACCGGGGAGCTGTTTTTT.

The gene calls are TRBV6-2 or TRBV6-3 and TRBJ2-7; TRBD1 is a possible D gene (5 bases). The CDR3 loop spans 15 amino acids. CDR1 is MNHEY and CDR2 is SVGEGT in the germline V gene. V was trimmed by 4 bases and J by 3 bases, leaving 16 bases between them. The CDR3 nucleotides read TGTGCCAGCAGTTTAGAACAGGTTCGCCGCTACGAGCAGTACTTC. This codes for CASSLEQVRRYEQYF.

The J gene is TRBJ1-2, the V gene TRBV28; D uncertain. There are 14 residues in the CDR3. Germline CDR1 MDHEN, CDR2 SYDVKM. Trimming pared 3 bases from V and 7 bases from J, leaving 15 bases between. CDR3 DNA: TGTGCCAGCAGTTTGGTTGAGCCATCCCCTGGCTACACCTTC. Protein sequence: CASSLVEPSPGYTF.

The DNA for the CDR3 is TGTGCCAGCAAATTCGGCGCTCCGGGACTAGGTCAAGAGACCCAGTACTTC. Protein: CASKFGAPGLGQETQYF. This chain connects TRBV5-4 to TRBJ2-5, with TRBD2 matching over 8 bases. V dropped 6 bases and J dropped 2; count of bases not matched to a gene: 15. Germline values: CDR1 SGHNT, CDR2 YYREEE (reference sequence). The CDR3 is 17 residues long. Full variable domain (remainder filled in from reference TRBV5-4 and TRBJ2-5): ETGVTQSPTHLIKTRGQQVTLRCSSQSGHNTVSWYQQALGQGPQFIFQYYREEENGRGNFPPRFSGLQFPNYSSELNVNALELDDSALYLCASKFGAPGLGQETQYFGPGTRLLVL.

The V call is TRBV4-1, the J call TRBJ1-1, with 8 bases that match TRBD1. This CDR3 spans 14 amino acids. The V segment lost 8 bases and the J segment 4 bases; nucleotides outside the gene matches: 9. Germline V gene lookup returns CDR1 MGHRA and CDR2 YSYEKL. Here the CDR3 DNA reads TGCGCCAGCCGAACAGGGGGGATTGGCACTGAAGCTTTCTTT. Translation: CASRTGGIGTEAFF.